These 2 T cell receptor beta chains came from one sample sequenced in a study of tumor-infiltrating lymphocytes in primary liver carcinoma. Both blood RNA, taken from unsorted whole blood, and germline DNA were extracted. Starting from roughly 0.5 ug of total RNA, TCR beta cDNA was produced with a primer in the constant region. It was through three nested multiplex PCR rounds of slightly modified ARM-PCR that TCR beta libraries arose. The two initial PCR rounds, around 11 cycles each, used TRBV1-TRBV30 forward and C-beta reverse primers. TCRdb used MiXCR to reprocess the multiplex PCR reads, holding one entry per CDR3 protein. The sample lists about 200,000 distinct CDR3 sequences, approximately 65% occurring once. Sequenced input: peripheral blood. All receptors derive from a woman aged 55-69 years with primary liver carcinoma and hepatitis B virus infection.

In this sample, this clonotype turned up once. A much more abundant neighbour one base away suggests this may be a read error. This sequence joins TRBV10-3 and TRBJ1-6; D is undetermined. CDR1 and CDR2 from the germline V gene are ENHRY and SYGVKD. The CDR3 consists of 12 residues. CDR3 coding DNA: TGTGCCATCCGAGCTGATAATTCACCCCTCCAATTT. Protein product: CAIRADNSPLQF.

Points on this clonotype: A clone one base away is much larger, so this may be a read error. The chain has TRBV7-8 and TRBJ2-2, with D perhaps matching TRBD2 (5 bases). V was shortened by 7 bases and J by 6 bases, with 12 bases between the two germline ends. Per the germline V gene, CDR1 is SGHVS and CDR2 is FQNEAQ. CDR3 length equals 13 residues. Here the CDR3 DNA reads TGTGCCAGCATCTTCGAAGCGGCCGGGGAGCTGTTTTTT. Protein sequence: CASIFEAAGELFF.